Sequencing of this TCR beta chain was carried out in a study of blood T cell repertoires in COVID-19. Study-level background: T cells, B-cell-depleted T cells, or PBMCs provided the cDNA or gDNA that served as material.

The V end was cut by 2 bases, the J end by 6 bases, with 7 bases between. Per germline, CDR1 LGHDT and CDR2 YNNKEL (reference sequence). The CDR3 runs to 13 residues. Original processing notes: From reference gene primer amplification, estimates of nucleated cell counts were derived. Assay: immunoSEQ multiplex PCR; the TCRdb copy retains only in-frame clones and omits some. The DNA was the basis for D and trimming; V, J and clone size are from that table. Among under 100,000 clones, roughly 80% were seen once, and the ten largest hold approximately 25%. Sample: peripheral blood. The TCR comes from an elderly man with active or convalescent COVID-19. The V call is TRBV3-1 (or the pseudogene TRBV3-2), the J call TRBJ2-2; D not resolved. CDR3: CASSQYGAGELFF. The CDR3 coding sequence is TGTGCCAGCAGCCAATACGGTGCCGGGGAGCTGTTTTTT.